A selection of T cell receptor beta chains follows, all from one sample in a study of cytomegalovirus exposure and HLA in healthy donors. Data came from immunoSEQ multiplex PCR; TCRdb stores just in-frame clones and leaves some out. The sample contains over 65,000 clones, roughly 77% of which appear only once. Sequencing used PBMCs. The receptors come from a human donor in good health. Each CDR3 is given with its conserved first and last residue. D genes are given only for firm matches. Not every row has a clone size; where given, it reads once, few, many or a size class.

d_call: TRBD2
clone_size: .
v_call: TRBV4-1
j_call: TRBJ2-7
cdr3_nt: TGCGCCAGCAGCCACTCTAGCGGGGGGACCTACGAGCAGTACTTC
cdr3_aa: CASSHSSGGTYEQYF

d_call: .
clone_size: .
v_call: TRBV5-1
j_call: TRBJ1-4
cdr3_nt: TGCGCCAGCAGCTTACAGGGACCTAATGAAAAACTGTTTTTT
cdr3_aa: CASSLQGPNEKLFF

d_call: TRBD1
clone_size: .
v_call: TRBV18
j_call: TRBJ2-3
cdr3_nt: TGTGCCAGCTCACCGAGGGACAGGGGAGGGCCAGATACGCAGTATTTT
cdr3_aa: CASSPRDRGGPDTQYF

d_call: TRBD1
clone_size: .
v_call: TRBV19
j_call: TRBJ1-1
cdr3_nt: TGTGCCAGTAGACCGGGACAGTTGCCCCGTGAAGCTTTCTTT
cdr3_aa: CASRPGQLPREAFF

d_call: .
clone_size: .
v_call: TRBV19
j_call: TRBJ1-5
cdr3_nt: TGTGCCAGTAGTATTAGGGACACGGATAATCAGCCCCAGCATTTT
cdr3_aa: CASSIRDTDNQPQHF

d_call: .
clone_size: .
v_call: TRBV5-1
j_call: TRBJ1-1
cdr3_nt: TGCGCCAGCAGCCAAACAGGCCTAGGGACTGTCTCGGGCACTGAAGCTTTCTTT
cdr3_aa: CASSQTGLGTVSGTEAFF

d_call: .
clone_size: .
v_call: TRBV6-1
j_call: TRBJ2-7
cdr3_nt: TGTGCCAGCAGCCGAGGCAGGGGGACTTACGAGCAGTACTTC
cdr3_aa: CASSRGRGTYEQYF

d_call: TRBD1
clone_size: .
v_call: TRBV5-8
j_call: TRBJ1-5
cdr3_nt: TGTGCCAGCAGCTTGGGCCCCGACAGGGGGCGAAATCAGCCCCAGCATTTT
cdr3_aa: CASSLGPDRGRNQPQHF

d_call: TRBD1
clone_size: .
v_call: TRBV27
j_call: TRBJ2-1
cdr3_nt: TGTGCCAGCAGTACCCGAGACAGGGGATACAATGAGCAGTTCTTC
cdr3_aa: CASSTRDRGYNEQFF

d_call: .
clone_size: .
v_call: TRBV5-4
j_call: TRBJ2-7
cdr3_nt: TGTGCCAGCAGCTTGGCTCAGCGCGAGCAGTACTTC
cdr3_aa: CASSLAQREQYF

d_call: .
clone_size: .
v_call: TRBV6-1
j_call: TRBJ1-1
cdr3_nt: TGTGCCAGCAGTGATTTAGCAGGGATGAACACTGAAGCTTTCTTT
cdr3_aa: CASSDLAGMNTEAFF

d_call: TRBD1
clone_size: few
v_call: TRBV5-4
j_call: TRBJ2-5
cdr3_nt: TGTGCCAGCAGCTCGCAGGGGGCTGGATTCGTGACCCAGTACTTC
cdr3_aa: CASSSQGAGFVTQYF

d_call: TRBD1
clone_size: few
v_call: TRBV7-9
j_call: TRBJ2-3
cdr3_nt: TGTGCCAGCAGCTCTATGACAGGGGGCGATGCAGATACGCAGTATTTT
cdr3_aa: CASSSMTGGDADTQYF

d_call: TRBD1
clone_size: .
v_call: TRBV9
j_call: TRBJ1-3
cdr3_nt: TGTGCCAGCAGCGTAAGGGACAGGGGAGGAAACACCATATATTTT
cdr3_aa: CASSVRDRGGNTIYF

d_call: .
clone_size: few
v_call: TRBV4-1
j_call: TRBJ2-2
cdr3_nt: TGCGCCAGCAGCCAAGATCAAAGGGGGACCCACACCGGGGAGCTGTTTTTT
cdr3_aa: CASSQDQRGTHTGELFF